Listed below are T cell receptor beta chains from one sample, sequenced in a study of CD8 T cells in ankylosing spondylitis. MiXCR was run by TCRdb on the 5' RACE reads, yielding one entry per CDR3 protein. Altogether hundreds of thousands of distinct CDR3 sequences are present, roughly a tenth being singletons, with the ten largest covering roughly 23%. Sequencing used blood, either unsorted or a sorted T cell fraction (not recorded which). These receptors all come from a male donor with ankylosing spondylitis or in good health (not recorded which). Both conserved end residues are part of each CDR3. D genes are given only for firm matches. Some rows mark clone size as missing; the rest say once, few, many or name a class of expanded clone.

V gene	clone size	J gene	D gene	CDR3 DNA	CDR3 protein
TRBV20-1	many	TRBJ2-2	TRBD1	TGCAGTGCTAGAGATCACAGGGGTACCGGGGAGCTGTTTTTT	CSARDHRGTGELFF
TRBV20-1	many	TRBJ2-4	NA	TGCAGTGCTAGAGATAGGGCTGACCTAGCCAAAAACATTCAGTACTTC	CSARDRADLAKNIQYF
TRBV6-2/TRBV6-3	many	TRBJ1-5	NA	TGTGCCAGCAGCTGGACCAATCAGCCCCAGCATTTT	CASSWTNQPQHF
TRBV3-1	many	TRBJ1-5	NA	TGTGCCAGCAGCCAAGTAACAGGGATACAGCCCCAGCATTTT	CASSQVTGIQPQHF
TRBV15	few	TRBJ1-1	NA	TGTGCCACCAGCAGGGGGCGGACACAAGGGAACACTGAAGCTTTCTTT	CATSRGRTQGNTEAFF
TRBV25-1	many	TRBJ2-3	NA	TGTGCCAGCAGTGAATTCGCGTCTAGTAATCGGGATACGCAGTATTTT	CASSEFASSNRDTQYF
TRBV7-2	many	TRBJ2-3	NA	TGTGCCAGCAGCTTTCAAATGGGTAGCACAGATACGCAGTATTTT	CASSFQMGSTDTQYF
TRBV24-1	NA	TRBJ1-2	NA	TGTGCCACCAGTGAAAAGGGCGTCGTCTATGGCTACACCTTC	CATSEKGVVYGYTF
TRBV29-1	NA	TRBJ2-3	TRBD2	TGCAGCTCGACTAGCGTCTTCGCAGATACGCAGTATTTT	CSSTSVFADTQYF
TRBV6-5	NA	TRBJ2-2	NA	TGTGCCAGCAGTTACTCGATGGGACCGAACACCGGGGAGCTGTTTTTT	CASSYSMGPNTGELFF
TRBV15	many	TRBJ2-7	TRBD2	TGTGCCACCAGCAGAGATATACCCATAGCGGGGGGGGCGACCTACGAGCAGTACTTC	CATSRDIPIAGGATYEQYF
TRBV18	many	TRBJ2-5	NA	TGTGCCAGCTCACAGGGGTCCCAAGAGACCCAGTACTTC	CASSQGSQETQYF
TRBV5-1	many	TRBJ1-3	NA	TGCGCCAGCCAAGGGAGCGGATATGGAAACACCATATATTTT	CASQGSGYGNTIYF